The 2 T cell receptor beta chains below were found in one sample sequenced in a study of blood T cells in healthy people across ages. Using a J-beta primer mix together with a sample-barcoded 5' primer, a second PCR was run for about 6 to 11 cycles. Using its own MiXCR run on the 5' RACE reads, TCRdb lists one record per CDR3 protein. The table includes about 600,000 distinct CDR3 sequences, roughly 48% detected once. Sequenced input: blood. The receptors here all came from a man older than 75 in good health.

This clonotype was recorded many times. V and J are TRBV4-2 and TRBJ2-3; perhaps TRBD2 as D (6 bases). This CDR3 is 14 amino acids long. Germline-derived CDR1 and CDR2 are LGHNA and YNFKEQ. The germline V and J ends were trimmed by 4 bases and 3 bases, with 11 bases remaining between them. CDR3 sequence reads: CASSLDGSTDTQYF. In DNA form, the CDR3 reads TGTGCCAGCAGCCTCGACGGGAGTACAGATACGCAGTATTTT.

The rearrangement uses TRBV5-1 and TRBJ2-1; D possibly corresponds to TRBD1 (6 bases). This CDR3 is 13 amino acids long. Germline CDR1 and CDR2: SGHRS and YFSETQ. The ends were cut back, 3 bases at V and 7 bases at J, with 11 bases in the middle. CDR3 sequence reads: CASSSDSQNEQFF. CDR3 bases: TGCGCCAGCAGCTCGGACAGCCAGAATGAGCAGTTCTTC.